The entry below describes one TCR beta chain. This specimen belongs to a study of blood T cell repertoires in COVID-19. Study in general: The United States, Italy and Spain were the sources of the acute and convalescent COVID-19 samples. PBMCs, B-cell-depleted T cells, or T cells were the source of the cDNA or gDNA that made up the material.

Measured with immunoSEQ multiplex PCR; TCRdb has only the in-frame clones, and not every one. Seen here are about 260,000 clones, 84% observed once, and the top ten hold approximately 1.5%. The V end was cut by 0 bases, the J end by 0 bases, with 12 bases between. Per the germline V gene, CDR1 is MNHNY and CDR2 is SVGAGI (reference sequence). CDR3 length: 16 amino acids. The sequenced sample was peripheral blood. The V call is TRBV6-6, the J call TRBJ2-7; no clear D gene. This TCR was recovered from a woman aged 40 to 50 who had recovered from COVID-19. The CDR3 loop is CASSYSRSRGSYEQYF. The CDR3 nucleotides read TGTGCCAGCAGTTACTCGAGAAGCCGAGGCTCCTACGAGCAGTACTTC.